This T cell receptor beta chain was sequenced for a study of somatic mutations in cytotoxic T cells in rheumatoid arthritis. The healthy controls consisted of blood donors aged around 60 years at the median (range 21-70), over 45% of whom were female. Germline V lookup: CDR1 MGHRA, CDR2 YSYEKL. Trimming removed 1 base at V and 3 bases at J, with 16 bases between. The CDR3 loop spans 16 amino acids. Study-wide findings and caveats: The study found that the largest CD8+ clone exceeded 20% of CD8+ cells in about an eighth of the 65 patients. It was in rheumatoid arthritis patients, but not in healthy controls, that CD8+ clonality increased with age.

Regarding this clone: Its target is unknown.

Assay used: immunoSEQ multiplex PCR; TCRdb lists only in-frame clones, some missing. Of 6,700 or so clones in the sample, roughly three quarters were seen once. This rearrangement joins TRBV4-1 to TRBJ2-7, with D possibly TRBD1 on 8 matching bases. Sequenced material: CD8+ T cells sorted from blood. This TCR was sampled from a man aged 35-49 years in good health. The CDR3 is CASSQGGGTGVYEQYF. The CDR3 bases are TGCGCCAGCAGCCAAGGGGGAGGGACAGGAGTCTACGAGCAGTACTTC.